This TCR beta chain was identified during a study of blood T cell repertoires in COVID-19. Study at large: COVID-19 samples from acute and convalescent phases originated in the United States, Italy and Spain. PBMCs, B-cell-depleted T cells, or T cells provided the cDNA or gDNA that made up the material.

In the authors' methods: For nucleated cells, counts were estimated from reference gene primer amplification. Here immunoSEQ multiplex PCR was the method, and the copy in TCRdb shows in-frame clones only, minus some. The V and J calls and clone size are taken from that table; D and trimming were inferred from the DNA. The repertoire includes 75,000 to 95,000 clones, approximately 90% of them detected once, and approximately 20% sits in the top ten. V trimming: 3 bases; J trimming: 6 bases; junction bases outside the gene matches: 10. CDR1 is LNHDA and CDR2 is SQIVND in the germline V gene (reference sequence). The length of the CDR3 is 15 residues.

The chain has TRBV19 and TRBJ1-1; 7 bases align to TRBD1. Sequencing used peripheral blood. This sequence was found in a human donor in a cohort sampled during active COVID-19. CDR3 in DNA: TGTGCCAGTAGTATTGGGGTTGACAGGGTGGCTGAAGCTTTCTTT. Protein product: CASSIGVDRVAEAFF.